A few counts support the clone carrying this T cell receptor beta chain. Its antigen is unidentified. The sample is drawn from a study of cytomegalovirus exposure and HLA in healthy donors. Turning to the study itself: From donors who were HLA-typed, an early data release held around 80 million unique TCRs.

General observations from the study: Association of a missense DCLRE1C variant with TCR beta V- and J-gene trimming was reported in a later analysis. Later work associated 16,951 TCR beta sequences with HLA alleles at 0.05 false discovery rate.

This CDR3 has 18 amino acids. Germline V gene lookup returns CDR1 SGDLS and CDR2 YYNGEE. The V segment lost 0 bases and the J segment 5 bases; nucleotides outside the gene matches: 14. 13 Jbeta primers and 60 Vbeta primers were used for the PCR. Libraries were prepared by immunoSEQ multiplex PCR; TCRdb keeps only in-frame clonotypes and omits some of them. The table has roughly 140,000 clones, about 72% seen once; the top ten hold about 4.1%. This receptor was identified in a man aged 55-75 years in good health and CMV-seronegative. The sequencing sample was made of PBMCs. The chain combines TRBV9 with TRBJ2-1, with 7 nucleotides matching TRBD2. The DNA for the CDR3 is TGTGCCAGCAGCGTAGGTTCCCTTTTGGGGAGGGCCCACAATGAGCAGTTCTTC. Translated: CASSVGSLLGRAHNEQFF.